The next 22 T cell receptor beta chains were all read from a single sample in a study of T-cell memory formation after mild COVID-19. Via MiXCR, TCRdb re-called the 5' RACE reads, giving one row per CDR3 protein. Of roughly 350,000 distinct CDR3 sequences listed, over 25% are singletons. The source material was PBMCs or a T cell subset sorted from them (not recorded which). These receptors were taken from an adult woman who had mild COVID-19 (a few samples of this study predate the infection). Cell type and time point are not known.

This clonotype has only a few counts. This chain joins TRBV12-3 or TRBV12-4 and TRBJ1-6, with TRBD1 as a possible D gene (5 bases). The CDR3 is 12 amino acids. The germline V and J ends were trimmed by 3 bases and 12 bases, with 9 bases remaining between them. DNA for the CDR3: TGTGCCAGCAGTTTGTGGGGGTTACCCCTCCACTTT. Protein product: CASSLWGLPLHF.

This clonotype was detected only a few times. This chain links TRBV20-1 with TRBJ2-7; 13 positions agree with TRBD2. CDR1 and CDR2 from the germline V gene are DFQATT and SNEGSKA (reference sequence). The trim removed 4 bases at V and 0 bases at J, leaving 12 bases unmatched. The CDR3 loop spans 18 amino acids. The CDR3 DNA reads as TGCAGTGCTACTCAGCAGGGGACTAGCGGGGCGAGCTCCTACGAGCAGTACTTC. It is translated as CSATQQGTSGASSYEQYF.

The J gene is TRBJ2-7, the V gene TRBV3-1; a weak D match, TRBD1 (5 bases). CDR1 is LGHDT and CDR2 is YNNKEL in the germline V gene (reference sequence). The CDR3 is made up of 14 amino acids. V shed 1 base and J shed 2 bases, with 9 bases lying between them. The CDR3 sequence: CASSQGTQTYEQYF. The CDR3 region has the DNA TGTGCCAGCAGCCAAGGGACACAGACCTACGAGCAGTACTTC.

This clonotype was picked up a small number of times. For the CDR3, the DNA is TGTGCCACCAGCCCCGGGACAGGGAGCTCCTACGAGCAGTACTTC. Translating gives CATSPGTGSSYEQYF. V usage is TRBV15 and J usage is TRBJ2-7; TRBD1 agrees at 9 bases. The CDR3 contains 15 residues. CDR1 and CDR2 (germline): LNHNV, YYDKDF (reference sequence). Trimming took 5 bases from V and 0 from J; bases not matched to a gene: 5.

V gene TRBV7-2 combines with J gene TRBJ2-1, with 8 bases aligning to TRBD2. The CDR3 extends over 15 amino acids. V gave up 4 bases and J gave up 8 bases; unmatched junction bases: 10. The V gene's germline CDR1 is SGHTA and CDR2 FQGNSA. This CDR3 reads CASSSSSGSFHEQFF. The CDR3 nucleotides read TGTGCCAGCAGCTCTTCGAGCGGGAGTTTCCATGAGCAGTTCTTC.

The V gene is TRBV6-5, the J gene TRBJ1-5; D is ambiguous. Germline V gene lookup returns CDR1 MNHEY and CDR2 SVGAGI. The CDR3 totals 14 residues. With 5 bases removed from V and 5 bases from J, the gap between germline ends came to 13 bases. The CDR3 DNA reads TGTGCCAGCAGTGGCGTCAGAGGGTATCAGCCCCAGCATTTT. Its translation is CASSGVRGYQPQHF.

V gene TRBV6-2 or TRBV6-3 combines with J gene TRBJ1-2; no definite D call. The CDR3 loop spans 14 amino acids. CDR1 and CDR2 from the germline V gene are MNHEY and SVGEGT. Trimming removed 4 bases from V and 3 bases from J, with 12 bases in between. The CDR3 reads CASSSLAAYYGYTF. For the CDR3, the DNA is TGTGCCAGCAGTTCACTGGCAGCCTACTATGGCTACACCTTC.

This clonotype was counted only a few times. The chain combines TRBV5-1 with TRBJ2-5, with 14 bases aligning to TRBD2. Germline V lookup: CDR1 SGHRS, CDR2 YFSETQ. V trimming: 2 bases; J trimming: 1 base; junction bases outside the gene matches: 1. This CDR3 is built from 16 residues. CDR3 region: CASSFGLAGGQETQYF. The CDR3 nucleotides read TGCGCCAGCAGCTTCGGACTAGCGGGAGGCCAAGAGACCCAGTACTTC.

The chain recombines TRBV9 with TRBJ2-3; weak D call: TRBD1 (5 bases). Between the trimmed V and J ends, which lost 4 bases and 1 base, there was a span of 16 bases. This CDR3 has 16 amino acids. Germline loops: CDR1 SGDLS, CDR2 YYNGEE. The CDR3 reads CASSLSEGRGTDTQYF. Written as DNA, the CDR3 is TGTGCCAGCAGCCTTTCAGAAGGCAGGGGCACAGATACGCAGTATTTT.

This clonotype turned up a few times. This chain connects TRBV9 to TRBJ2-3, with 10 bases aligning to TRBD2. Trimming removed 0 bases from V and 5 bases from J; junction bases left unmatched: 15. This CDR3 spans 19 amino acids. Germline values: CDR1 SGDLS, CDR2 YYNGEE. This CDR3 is CASSVDVPGLASFVDTQYF. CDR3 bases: TGTGCCAGCAGCGTAGACGTCCCGGGACTAGCGTCTTTCGTAGATACGCAGTATTTT.

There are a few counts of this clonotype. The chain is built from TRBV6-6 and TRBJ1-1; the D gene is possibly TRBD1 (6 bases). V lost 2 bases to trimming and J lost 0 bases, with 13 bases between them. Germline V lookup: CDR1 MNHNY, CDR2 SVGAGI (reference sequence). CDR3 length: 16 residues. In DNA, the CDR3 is TGTGCCAGCAGTTACACCCAGGGGAGGTTGAACACTGAAGCTTTCTTT. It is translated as CASSYTQGRLNTEAFF.

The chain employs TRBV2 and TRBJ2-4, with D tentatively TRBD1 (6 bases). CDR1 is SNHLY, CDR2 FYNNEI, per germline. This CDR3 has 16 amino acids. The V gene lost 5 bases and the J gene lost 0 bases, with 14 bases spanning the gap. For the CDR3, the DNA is TGTGCCAGCAGTACCAGGGACAAGGCAGCCAAAAACATTCAGTACTTC. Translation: CASSTRDKAAKNIQYF.

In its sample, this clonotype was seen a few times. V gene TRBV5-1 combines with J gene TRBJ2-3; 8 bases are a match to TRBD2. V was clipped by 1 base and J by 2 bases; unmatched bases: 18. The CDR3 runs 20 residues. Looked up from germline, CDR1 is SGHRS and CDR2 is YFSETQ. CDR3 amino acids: CASSLKIRGTGLDPTDTQYF. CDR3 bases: TGCGCCAGCAGCTTGAAGATAAGGGGGACGGGACTAGACCCCACAGATACGCAGTATTTT.

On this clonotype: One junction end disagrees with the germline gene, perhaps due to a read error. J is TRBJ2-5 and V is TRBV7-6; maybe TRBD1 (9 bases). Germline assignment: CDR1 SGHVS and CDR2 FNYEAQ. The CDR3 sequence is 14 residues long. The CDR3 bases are TGTGCCAGCAGCCAGGGACAGGGACTAGAGAGCCAGTACTTC. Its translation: CASSQGQGLESQYF. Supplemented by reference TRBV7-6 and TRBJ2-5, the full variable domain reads GAGVSQSPRYKVTKRGQDVALRCDPISGHVSLYWYRQALGQGPEFLTYFNYEAQQDKSGLPNDRFSAERPEGSISTLTIQRTEQRDSAMYRCASSQGQGLESQYFGPGTRLLVL.

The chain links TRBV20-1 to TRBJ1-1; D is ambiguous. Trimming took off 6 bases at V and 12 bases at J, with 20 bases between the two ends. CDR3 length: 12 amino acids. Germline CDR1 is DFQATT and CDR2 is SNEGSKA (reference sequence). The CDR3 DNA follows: TGCAGTGCCGATTTCGTTACCGGGCGATCTTTCTTT. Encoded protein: CSADFVTGRSFF.

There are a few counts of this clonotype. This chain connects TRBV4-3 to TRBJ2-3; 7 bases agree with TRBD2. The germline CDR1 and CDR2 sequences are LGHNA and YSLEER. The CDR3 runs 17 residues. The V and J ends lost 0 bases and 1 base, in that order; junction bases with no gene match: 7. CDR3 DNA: TGCGCCAGCAGCCAAGATAGGACAAGCGGGGGCACAGATACGCAGTATTTT. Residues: CASSQDRTSGGTDTQYF.

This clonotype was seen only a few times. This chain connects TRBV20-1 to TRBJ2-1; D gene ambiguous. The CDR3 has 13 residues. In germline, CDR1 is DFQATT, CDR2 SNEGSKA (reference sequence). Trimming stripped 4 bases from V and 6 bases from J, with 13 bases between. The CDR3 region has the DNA TGCAGTGCTATAATAGTAGTCCCCAATGAGCAGTTCTTC. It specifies CSAIIVVPNEQFF.

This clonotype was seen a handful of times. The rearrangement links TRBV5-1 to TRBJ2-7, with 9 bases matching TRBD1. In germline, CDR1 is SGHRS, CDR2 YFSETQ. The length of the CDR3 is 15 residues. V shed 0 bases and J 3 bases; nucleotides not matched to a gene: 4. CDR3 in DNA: TGCGCCAGCAGCTTGGGGACAGGGGTAATCTACGAGCAGTACTTC. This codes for CASSLGTGVIYEQYF. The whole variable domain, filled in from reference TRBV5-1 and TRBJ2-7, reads KAGVTQTPRYLIKTRGQQVTLSCSPISGHRSVSWYQQTPGQGLQFLFEYFSETQRNKGNFPGRFSGRQFSNSRSEMNVSTLELGDSALYLCASSLGTGVIYEQYFGPGTRLTVT.

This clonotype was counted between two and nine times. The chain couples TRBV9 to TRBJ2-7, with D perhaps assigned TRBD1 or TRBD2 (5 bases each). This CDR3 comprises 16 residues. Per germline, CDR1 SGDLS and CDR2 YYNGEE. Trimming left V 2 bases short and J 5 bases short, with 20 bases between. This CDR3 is CASSVDGTVNTDEQYF. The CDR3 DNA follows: TGTGCCAGCAGCGTGGACGGGACCGTTAATACCGACGAGCAGTACTTC.

The CDR3 protein is CATSSSSYTDTQYF. The DNA of the CDR3 is TGTGCCACCAGCTCTTCCTCGTACACAGATACGCAGTATTTT. V and J are TRBV15 and TRBJ2-3; D ambiguous. CDR1 and CDR2 (germline): LNHNV, YYDKDF (reference sequence). This CDR3 has 14 residues. V was clipped by 5 bases and J by 2 bases, with 11 bases between them.

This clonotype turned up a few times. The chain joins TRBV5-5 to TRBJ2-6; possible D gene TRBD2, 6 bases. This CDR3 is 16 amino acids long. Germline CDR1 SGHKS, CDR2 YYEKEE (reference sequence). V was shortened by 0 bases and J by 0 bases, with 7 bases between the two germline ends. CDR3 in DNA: TGTGCCAGCAGCTTGGGGGGACTCTCTGGGGCCAACGTCCTGACTTTC. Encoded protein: CASSLGGLSGANVLTF.

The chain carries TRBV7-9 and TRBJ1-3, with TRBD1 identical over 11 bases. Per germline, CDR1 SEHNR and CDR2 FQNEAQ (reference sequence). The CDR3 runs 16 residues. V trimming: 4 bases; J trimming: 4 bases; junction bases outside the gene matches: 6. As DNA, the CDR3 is TGTGCCAGCAGCTCCTGGACAGGGGGCTCCGGAAACACCATATATTTT. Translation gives CASSSWTGGSGNTIYF.